Sequencing of this TCR beta chain was carried out in a study of CD8 T cells in Susac syndrome. There are 18 residues in the CDR3. Trimming cost V 1 base and J 0 bases; bases outside gene matches: 8. The germline CDR1 and CDR2 sequences are DFQATT and SNEGSKA (reference sequence). RNA totalling roughly 0.5 to 1 ug underwent reverse transcription with random hexamers. By means of immunoSEQ multiplex PCR, TCR beta CDR3 spanning 54 Vbeta and 13 Jbeta underwent amplification. MiXCR, applied by TCRdb to the immunoSEQ multiplex PCR reads, yields one record per CDR3 protein. Found here are some 130,000 distinct CDR3 sequences, roughly 94% of them singletons; the top ten hold about 0.18%.

The source material was CD8+ T cells from PBMCs. The chain uses TRBV20-1 and TRBJ2-1, with 11 bases lining up with TRBD2. This sequence was found in a human donor with Susac syndrome. Here the CDR3 DNA reads TGCAGTGCTAGAGGTAGCGGGAGGGCTCTGAGCTCCTACAATGAGCAGTTCTTC. As protein: CSARGSGRALSSYNEQFF.